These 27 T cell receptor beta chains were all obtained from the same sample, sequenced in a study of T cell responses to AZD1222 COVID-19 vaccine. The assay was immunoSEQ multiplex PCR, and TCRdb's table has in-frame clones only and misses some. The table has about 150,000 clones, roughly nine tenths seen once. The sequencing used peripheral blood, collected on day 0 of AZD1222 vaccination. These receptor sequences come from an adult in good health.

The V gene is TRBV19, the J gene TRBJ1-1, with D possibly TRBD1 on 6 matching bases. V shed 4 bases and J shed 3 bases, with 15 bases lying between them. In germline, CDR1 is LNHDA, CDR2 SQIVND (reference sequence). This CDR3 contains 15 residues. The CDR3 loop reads CASSKVAGVDTEAFF. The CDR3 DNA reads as TGTGCCAGTAGTAAGGTAGCAGGGGTGGACACTGAAGCTTTCTTT.

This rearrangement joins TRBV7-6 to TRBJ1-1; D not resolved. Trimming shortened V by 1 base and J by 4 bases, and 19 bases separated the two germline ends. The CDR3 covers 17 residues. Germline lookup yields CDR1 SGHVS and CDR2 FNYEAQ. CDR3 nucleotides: TGTGCCAGCAGCTTAGAGCCGGGAGCCGGCGGGTTCACTGAAGCTTTCTTT. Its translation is CASSLEPGAGGFTEAFF.

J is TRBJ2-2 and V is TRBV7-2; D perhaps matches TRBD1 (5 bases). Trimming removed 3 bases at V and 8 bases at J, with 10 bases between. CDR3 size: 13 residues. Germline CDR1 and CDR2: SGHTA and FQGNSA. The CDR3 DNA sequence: TGTGCCAGCAGCTTCAGGGTTTCTGGGGAGCTGTTTTTT. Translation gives CASSFRVSGELFF.

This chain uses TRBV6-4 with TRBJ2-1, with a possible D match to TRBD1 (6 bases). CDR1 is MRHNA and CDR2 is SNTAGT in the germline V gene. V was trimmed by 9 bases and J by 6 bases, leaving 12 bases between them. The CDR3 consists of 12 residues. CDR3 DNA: TGTGCCAGACGACAGGTTTGCAATGAGCAGTTCTTC. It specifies CARRQVCNEQFF.

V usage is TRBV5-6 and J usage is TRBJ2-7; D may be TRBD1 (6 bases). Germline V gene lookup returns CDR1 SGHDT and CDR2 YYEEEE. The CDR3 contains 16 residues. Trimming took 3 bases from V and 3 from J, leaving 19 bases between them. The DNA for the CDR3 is TGTGCCAGCAGCTCCACCGGGGACAAAAGGCACTACGAGCAGTACTTC. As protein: CASSSTGDKRHYEQYF.

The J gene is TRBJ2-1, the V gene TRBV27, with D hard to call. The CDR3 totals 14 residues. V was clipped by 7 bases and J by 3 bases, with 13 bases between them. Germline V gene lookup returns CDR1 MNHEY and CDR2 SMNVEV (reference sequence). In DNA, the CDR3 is TGTGCCAGCAAGGGTGGACGCATCTACAATGAGCAGTTCTTC. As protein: CASKGGRIYNEQFF.

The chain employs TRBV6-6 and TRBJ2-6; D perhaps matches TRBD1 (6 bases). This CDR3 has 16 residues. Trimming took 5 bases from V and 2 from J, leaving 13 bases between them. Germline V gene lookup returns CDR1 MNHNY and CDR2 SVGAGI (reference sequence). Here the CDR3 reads CASSLRGSTGANVLTF. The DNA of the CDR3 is TGTGCCAGCAGTCTCAGGGGCTCCACTGGGGCCAACGTCCTGACTTTC.

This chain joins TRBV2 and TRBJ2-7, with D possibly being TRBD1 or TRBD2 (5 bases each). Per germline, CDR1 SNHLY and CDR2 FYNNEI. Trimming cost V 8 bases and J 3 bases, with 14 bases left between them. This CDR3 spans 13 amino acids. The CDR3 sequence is CASGGPRGYEQYF. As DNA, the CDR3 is TGTGCCAGCGGGGGACCCAGAGGCTACGAGCAGTACTTC. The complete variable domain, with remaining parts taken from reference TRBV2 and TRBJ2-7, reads EPEVTQTPSHQVTQMGQEVILRCVPISNHLYFYWYRQILGQKVEFLVSFYNNEISEKSEIFDDQFSVERPDGSNFTLKIRSTKLEDSAMYFCASGGPRGYEQYFGPGTRLTVT.

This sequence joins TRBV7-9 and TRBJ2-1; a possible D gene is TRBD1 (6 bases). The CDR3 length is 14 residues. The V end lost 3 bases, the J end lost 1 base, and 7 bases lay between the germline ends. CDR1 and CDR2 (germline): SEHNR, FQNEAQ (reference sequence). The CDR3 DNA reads TGTGCCAGCAGCTTCAGGGGTTCCTACAATGAGCAGTTCTTC. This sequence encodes CASSFRGSYNEQFF.

CDR3 loop: CASRRTSGITGELFF. CDR3 in DNA: TGTGCCAGCAGGAGGACTAGCGGGATTACCGGGGAGCTGTTTTTT. This chain links TRBV6-5 with TRBJ2-2, with 12 bases fitting TRBD2. Trimming at V came to 6 bases and at J to 5 bases, leaving 4 bases not matched to a gene. Looked up from germline, CDR1 is MNHEY and CDR2 is SVGAGI. The CDR3 runs to 15 residues.

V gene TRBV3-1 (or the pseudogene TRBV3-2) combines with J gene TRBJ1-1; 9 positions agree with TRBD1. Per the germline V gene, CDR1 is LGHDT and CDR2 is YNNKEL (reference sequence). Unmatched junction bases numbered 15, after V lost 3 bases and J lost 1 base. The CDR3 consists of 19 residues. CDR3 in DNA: TGTGCCAGCAGCCAGACCTCCCGGGACAGGGCGGGGCAGAACACTGAAGCTTTCTTT. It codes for CASSQTSRDRAGQNTEAFF.

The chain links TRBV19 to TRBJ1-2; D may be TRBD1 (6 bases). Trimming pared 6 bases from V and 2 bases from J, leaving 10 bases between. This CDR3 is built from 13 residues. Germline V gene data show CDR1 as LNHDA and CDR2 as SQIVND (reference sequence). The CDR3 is CASSKDRNYGYTF. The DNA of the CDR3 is TGTGCCAGTAGCAAAGACAGGAACTATGGCTACACCTTC.

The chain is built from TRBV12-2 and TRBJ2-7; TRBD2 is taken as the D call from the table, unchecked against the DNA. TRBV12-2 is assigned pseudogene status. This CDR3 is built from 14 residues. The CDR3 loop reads CASRPNGLLYEQYF. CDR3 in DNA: TGTGCAAGTCGCCCCAATGGACTTCTCTACGAGCAGTACTTC.

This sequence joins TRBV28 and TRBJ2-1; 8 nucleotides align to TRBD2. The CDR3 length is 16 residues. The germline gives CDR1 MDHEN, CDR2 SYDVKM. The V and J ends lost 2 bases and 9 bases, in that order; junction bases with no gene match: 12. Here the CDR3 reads CASSLPGTRIPGEQFF. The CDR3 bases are TGTGCCAGCAGTTTACCCGGGACTAGGATCCCAGGTGAGCAGTTCTTC.

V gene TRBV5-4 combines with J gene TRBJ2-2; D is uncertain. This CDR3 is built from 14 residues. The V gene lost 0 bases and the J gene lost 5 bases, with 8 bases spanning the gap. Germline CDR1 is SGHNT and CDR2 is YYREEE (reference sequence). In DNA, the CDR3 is TGTGCCAGCAGCTTGGAAGTCCAGACCGGGGAGCTGTTTTTT. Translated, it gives CASSLEVQTGELFF.

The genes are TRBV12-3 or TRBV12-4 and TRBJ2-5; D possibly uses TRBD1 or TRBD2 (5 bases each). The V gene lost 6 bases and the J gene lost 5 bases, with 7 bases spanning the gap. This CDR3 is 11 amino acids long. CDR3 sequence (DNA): TGTGCCAGCAGGGGGGAGGAGACCCAGTACTTC. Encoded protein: CASRGEETQYF.

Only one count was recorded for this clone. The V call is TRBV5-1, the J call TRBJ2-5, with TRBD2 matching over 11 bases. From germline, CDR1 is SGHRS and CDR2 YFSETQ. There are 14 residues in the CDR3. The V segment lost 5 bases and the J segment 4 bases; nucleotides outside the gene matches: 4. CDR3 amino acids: CASRLAGVRETQYF. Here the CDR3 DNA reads TGCGCCAGCAGACTAGCGGGAGTCAGAGAGACCCAGTACTTC.

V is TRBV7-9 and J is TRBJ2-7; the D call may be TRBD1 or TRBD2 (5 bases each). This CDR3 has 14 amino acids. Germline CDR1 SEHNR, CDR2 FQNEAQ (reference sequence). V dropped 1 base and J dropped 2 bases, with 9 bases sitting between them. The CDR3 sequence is CASSLELGAYEQYF. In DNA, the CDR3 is TGTGCCAGCAGCTTAGAACTGGGGGCCTACGAGCAGTACTTC.

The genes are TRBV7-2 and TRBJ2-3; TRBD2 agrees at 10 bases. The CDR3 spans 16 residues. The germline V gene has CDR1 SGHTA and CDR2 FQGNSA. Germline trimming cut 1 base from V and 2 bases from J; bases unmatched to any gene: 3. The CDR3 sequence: CASSLVGTSVTDTQYF. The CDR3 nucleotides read TGTGCCAGCAGCTTAGTTGGGACTAGCGTCACAGATACGCAGTATTTT.

The CDR3 region has the DNA TGTGCCAGCAAGGGTCTTCCAGGGGGCTATGGCTACACCTTC. It codes for CASKGLPGGYGYTF. The V call is TRBV2, the J call TRBJ1-2, with TRBD1 identical over 7 bases. This CDR3 has 14 residues. Germline lookup yields CDR1 SNHLY and CDR2 FYNNEI. The junction had 9 bases not matched to a gene; V was cut back by 7 bases and J by 4 bases.

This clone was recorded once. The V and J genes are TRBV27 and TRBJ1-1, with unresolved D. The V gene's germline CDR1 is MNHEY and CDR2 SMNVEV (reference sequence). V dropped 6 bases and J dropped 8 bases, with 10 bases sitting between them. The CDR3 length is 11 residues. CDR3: CASSHLTEAFF. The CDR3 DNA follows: TGTGCCAGCAGCCACCTCACAGAAGCTTTCTTT.

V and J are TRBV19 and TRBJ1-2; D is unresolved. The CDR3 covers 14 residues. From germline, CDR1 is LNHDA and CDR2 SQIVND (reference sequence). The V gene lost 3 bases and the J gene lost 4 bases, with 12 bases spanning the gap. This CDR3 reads CASSISGGLYGYTF. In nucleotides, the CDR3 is TGTGCCAGTAGTATCTCGGGCGGACTCTATGGCTACACCTTC.

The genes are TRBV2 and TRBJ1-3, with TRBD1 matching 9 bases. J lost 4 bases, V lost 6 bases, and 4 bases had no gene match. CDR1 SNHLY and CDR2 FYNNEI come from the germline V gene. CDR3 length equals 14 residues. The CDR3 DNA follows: TGTGCCAGCAGGGCCGGGACAGGGGGAAACACCATATATTTT. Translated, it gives CASRAGTGGNTIYF.

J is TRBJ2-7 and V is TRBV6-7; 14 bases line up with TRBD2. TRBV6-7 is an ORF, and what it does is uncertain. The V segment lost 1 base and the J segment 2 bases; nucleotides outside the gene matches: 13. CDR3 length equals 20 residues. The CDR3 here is CASSYLTLGLAGGLAYEQYF. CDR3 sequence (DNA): TGTGCCAGCAGTTACTTAACCCTCGGACTAGCGGGGGGACTGGCCTACGAGCAGTACTTC.

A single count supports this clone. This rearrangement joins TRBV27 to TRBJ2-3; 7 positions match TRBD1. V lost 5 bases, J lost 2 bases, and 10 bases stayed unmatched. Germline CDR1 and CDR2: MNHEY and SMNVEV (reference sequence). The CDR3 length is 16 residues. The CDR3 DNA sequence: TGTGCCAGCAGTACAGGGGATTTCGGTCCCACAGATACGCAGTATTTT. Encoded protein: CASSTGDFGPTDTQYF.

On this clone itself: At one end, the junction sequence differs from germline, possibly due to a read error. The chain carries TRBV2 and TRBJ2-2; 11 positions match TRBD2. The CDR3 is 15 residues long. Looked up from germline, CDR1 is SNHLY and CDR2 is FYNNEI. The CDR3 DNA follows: TGTGCCAGCAGTAAAGCGGGACTAGCGGCCGGGGAGCTGTTTTTT. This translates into CASSKAGLAAGELFF.

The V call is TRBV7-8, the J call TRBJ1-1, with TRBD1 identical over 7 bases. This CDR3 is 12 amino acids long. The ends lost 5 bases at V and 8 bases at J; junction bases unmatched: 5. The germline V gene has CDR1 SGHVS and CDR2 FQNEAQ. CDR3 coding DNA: TGTGCCAGCAGCCGGGACAGCCGAGAAGCTTTCTTT. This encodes CASSRDSREAFF.